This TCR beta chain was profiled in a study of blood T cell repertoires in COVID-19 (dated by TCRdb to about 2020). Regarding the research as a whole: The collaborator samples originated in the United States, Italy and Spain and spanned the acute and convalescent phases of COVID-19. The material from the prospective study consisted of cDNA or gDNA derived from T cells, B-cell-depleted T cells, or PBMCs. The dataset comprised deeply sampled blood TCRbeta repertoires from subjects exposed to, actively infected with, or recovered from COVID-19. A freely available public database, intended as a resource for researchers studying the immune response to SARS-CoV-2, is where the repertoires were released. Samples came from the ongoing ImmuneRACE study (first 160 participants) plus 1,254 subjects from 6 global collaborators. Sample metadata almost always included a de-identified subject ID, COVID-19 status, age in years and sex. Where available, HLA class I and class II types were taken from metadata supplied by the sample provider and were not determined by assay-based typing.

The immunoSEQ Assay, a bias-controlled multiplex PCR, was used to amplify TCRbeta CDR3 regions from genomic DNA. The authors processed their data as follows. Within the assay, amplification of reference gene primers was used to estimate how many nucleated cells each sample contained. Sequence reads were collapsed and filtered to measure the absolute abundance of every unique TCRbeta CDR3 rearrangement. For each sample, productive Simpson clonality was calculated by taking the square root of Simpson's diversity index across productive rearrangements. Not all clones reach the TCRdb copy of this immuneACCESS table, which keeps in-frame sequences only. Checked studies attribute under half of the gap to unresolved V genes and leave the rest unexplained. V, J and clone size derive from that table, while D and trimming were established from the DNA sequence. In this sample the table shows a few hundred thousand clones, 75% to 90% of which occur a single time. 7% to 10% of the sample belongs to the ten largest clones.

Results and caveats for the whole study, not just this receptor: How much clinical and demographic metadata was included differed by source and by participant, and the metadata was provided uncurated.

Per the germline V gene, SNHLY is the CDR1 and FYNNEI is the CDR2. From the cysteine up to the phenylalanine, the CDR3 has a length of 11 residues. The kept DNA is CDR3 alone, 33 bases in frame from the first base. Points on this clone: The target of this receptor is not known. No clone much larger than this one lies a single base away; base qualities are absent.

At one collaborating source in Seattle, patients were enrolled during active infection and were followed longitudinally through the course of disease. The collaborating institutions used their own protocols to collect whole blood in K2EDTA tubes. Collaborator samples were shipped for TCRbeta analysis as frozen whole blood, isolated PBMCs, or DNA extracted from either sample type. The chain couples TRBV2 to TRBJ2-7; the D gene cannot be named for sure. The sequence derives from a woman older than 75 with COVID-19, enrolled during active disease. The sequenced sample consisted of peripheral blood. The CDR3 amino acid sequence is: CATTELYEQYF. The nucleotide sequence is TGTGCAACCACAGAGCTCTACGAGCAGTACTTC.